This T cell receptor (beta chain) was captured by sequencing in a study of identifying expanded T cells in peripheral blood. Healthy donors had no documented immune events, such as infections, while sampled. CDR3 length equals 14 residues. Per the germline V gene, CDR1 is LGHNA and CDR2 is YSLEER. V lost 4 bases to trimming and J lost 5 bases, with 15 bases between them. Sequencing used immunoSEQ multiplex PCR; TCRdb keeps in-frame clones, though not all of them. Among over 85,000 clones listed, 70% to 90% were seen once. The sample taken for sequencing was blood. This chain uses TRBV4-3 with TRBJ2-7; TRBD1 is a possible D gene (6 bases). This TCR was recovered from a person aged 18 to 75 in good health. CDR3 sequence (DNA): TGCGCCAGCAGCCCGGCCAGGGGATTGAACGAGCAGTACTTC. This sequence encodes CASSPARGLNEQYF.